These 5 T cell receptor beta chains originate from one sample sequenced in a study of blood T cell repertoires in COVID-19. Assay used: immunoSEQ multiplex PCR; TCRdb lists only in-frame clones, some missing. The sample has about 220,000 clones, around three quarters seen once. The sample taken for sequencing was peripheral blood. These receptors were taken from a woman aged 70-85 years with acute or convalescent COVID-19.

In its sample, this clone was seen a few times. V is TRBV19 and J is TRBJ1-2; D gene ambiguous. Germline lookup yields CDR1 LNHDA and CDR2 SQIVND (reference sequence). The V gene lost 5 bases and the J gene lost 8 bases, with 9 bases spanning the gap. The CDR3 is 11 residues long. The CDR3 region is CASSPGVGYTF. As DNA, the CDR3 is TGTGCCAGTAGTCCGGGAGTAGGCTACACCTTC.

The V gene is TRBV6-2 or TRBV6-3, the J gene TRBJ2-3, with 7 bases aligning to TRBD2. After removal of 5 bases from V and 1 base from J, the junction contained 0 bases not matched to a gene. This CDR3 is 13 amino acids long. Germline CDR1 is MNHEY and CDR2 is SVGEGT. The CDR3 protein is CASSSGGTDTQYF. The CDR3 coding sequence is TGTGCCAGCAGTAGCGGGGGCACAGATACGCAGTATTTT.

This clone came up once. The rearrangement links TRBV18 to TRBJ2-3; D not certain. CDR3 length: 13 amino acids. V dropped 2 bases and J dropped 2 bases, with 5 bases sitting between them. Germline values: CDR1 KGHSH, CDR2 LQKENI. In DNA, the CDR3 is TGTGCCAGCTCACCAGTCTTCACAGATACGCAGTATTTT. Residues: CASSPVFTDTQYF.

This chain links TRBV4-1 with TRBJ2-1, with TRBD2 matching over 7 bases. J lost 6 bases, V lost 3 bases, and 11 bases had no gene match. Germline CDR1 and CDR2: MGHRA and YSYEKL. The CDR3 loop spans 16 amino acids. Written as DNA, the CDR3 is TGCGCCAGCAGCCAGGAACTAGCGCGTATGGGCAATGAGCAGTTCTTC. Its protein product is CASSQELARMGNEQFF.

This chain joins TRBV10-1 and TRBJ2-5; 9 nucleotides match TRBD1. J gave up 5 bases and V 3 bases, and 7 bases lay outside the gene matches. Germline V gene lookup returns CDR1 WNHNN and CDR2 SYGVQD (reference sequence). This CDR3 has 15 residues. The CDR3 region has the DNA TGCGCCAGCAGTGACCGACAGGGGGTACGGGAGACCCAGTACTTC. This encodes CASSDRQGVRETQYF.